The 21 T cell receptor beta chains in this list originate from one sample, sequenced in a study of blood T cells in healthy people across ages. A sample-barcoded 5' primer and a J-beta primer mix were used in a second PCR of roughly 7 to 12 cycles. In TCRdb, the 5' RACE reads were re-called with MiXCR into one record per CDR3 protein. Among some 1.4 million distinct CDR3 sequences listed, 42% were seen once. Specimen: blood. All receptors come from a woman aged 18-29 years in good health.

The chain carries TRBV4-2 and TRBJ2-3, with D hard to call. Germline CDR1 reads LGHNA; CDR2 reads YNFKEQ. The CDR3 loop spans 13 amino acids. V was shortened by 1 base and J by 6 bases, with 8 bases between the two germline ends. The CDR3 DNA reads TGTGCCAGCAGCCAAGTTATTGGGGATACGCAGTATTTT. Amino acids: CASSQVIGDTQYF.

The chain uses TRBV10-1 and TRBJ2-1; TRBD2 matches 8 bases. Matching the DNA end better, TRBJ2-7 makes the J call doubtful. CDR3 size: 14 residues. CDR1 is WNHNN and CDR2 is SYGVQD in the germline V gene (reference sequence). CDR3 sequence reads: CASSAESGGNEQYF. DNA of the CDR3: TGCGCCAGCAGTGCCGAAAGCGGGGGCAATGAGCAGTACTTC.

This clonotype was seen a handful of times. The V call is TRBV20-1, the J call TRBJ1-2; D ambiguous. The CDR3 is made up of 17 amino acids. Trimming shortened V by 0 bases and J by 0 bases, and 17 bases separated the two germline ends. Per the germline V gene, CDR1 is DFQATT and CDR2 is SNEGSKA (reference sequence). The CDR3 coding sequence is TGCAGTGCTAGAGATAATTTGTGGGGTAGCTCTAACTATGGCTACACCTTC. This sequence encodes CSARDNLWGSSNYGYTF.

This sequence joins TRBV15 and TRBJ1-1, with a possible D match to TRBD1 (6 bases). The CDR3 extends over 17 amino acids. The germline CDR1 and CDR2 sequences are LNHNV and YYDKDF (reference sequence). V was pared by 3 bases and J by 3 bases, with 20 bases between. The CDR3 DNA sequence: TGTGCCACCAGCAGCCTACCAGAGTGGGGGCAGGACACTGAAGCTTTCTTT. Translating it yields CATSSLPEWGQDTEAFF.

This sequence joins TRBV29-1 and TRBJ2-1; TRBD1 aligns across 7 bases. CDR1 SQVTM and CDR2 ANQGSEA come from the germline V gene. CDR3 length: 14 amino acids. Germline trimming cut 7 bases from V and 0 bases from J; bases unmatched to any gene: 6. The CDR3 nucleotides read TGCAGCGCCCGGGACAGTTTCTCCTACAATGAGCAGTTCTTC. This sequence encodes CSARDSFSYNEQFF.

The chain uses TRBV5-6 and TRBJ1-1; possible D gene TRBD1, 6 bases. In germline, CDR1 is SGHDT, CDR2 YYEEEE. Trimming removed 2 bases from V and 2 bases from J, with 13 bases in between. CDR3 length: 15 residues. The CDR3 sequence: CASSFSRQVNTEAFF. CDR3 sequence (DNA): TGTGCCAGCAGCTTCTCCCGACAGGTTAACACTGAAGCTTTCTTT.

This rearrangement joins TRBV27 to TRBJ2-1; 12 bases are shared with TRBD2. The CDR3 extends over 17 amino acids. From germline, CDR1 is MNHEY and CDR2 SMNVEV (reference sequence). After removal of 7 bases from V and 0 bases from J, the junction contained 7 bases not matched to a gene. The CDR3 DNA is TGTGCCAGCAAACCACTAGCGGGGGGCCCCTCCTACAATGAGCAGTTCTTC. Residues: CASKPLAGGPSYNEQFF.

This chain uses TRBV7-3 with TRBJ2-1; TRBD2 agrees at 11 bases. This CDR3 comprises 16 residues. Per germline, CDR1 SGHTA and CDR2 FQGTGA. V trimming: 5 bases; J trimming: 5 bases; junction bases outside the gene matches: 8. Written as DNA, the CDR3 is TGTGCCAGCAGCAGTTCTAGCGGGGGGATAAACAATGAGCAGTTCTTC. It translates to CASSSSSGGINNEQFF.

V and J are TRBV2 and TRBJ2-6; D not certain. This CDR3 contains 16 residues. The V and J ends lost 7 bases and 0 bases respectively, with 13 bases between them. Germline values: CDR1 SNHLY, CDR2 FYNNEI. CDR3 nucleotide sequence: TGTGCCAGCACGGACCGCGCGGTCTCTGGGGCCAACGTCCTGACTTTC. As protein: CASTDRAVSGANVLTF.

The sample holds one count of this clonotype. The rearrangement joins TRBV20-1 to TRBJ2-5; 9 nucleotides align to TRBD1. This CDR3 region has 16 residues. Germline V gene data show CDR1 as DFQATT and CDR2 as SNEGSKA (reference sequence). Unmatched junction bases numbered 8, after V lost 1 base and J lost 2 bases. The CDR3 loop reads CSARGPGQGSQETQYF. For the CDR3, the DNA is TGCAGTGCTAGAGGGCCGGGACAGGGATCACAAGAGACCCAGTACTTC.

This clonotype was seen a handful of times. The rearrangement joins TRBV28 to TRBJ2-3, with D perhaps matching TRBD2 (5 bases). The V end was cut by 3 bases, the J end by 9 bases, with 10 bases between. The CDR3 spans 12 residues. Germline V lookup: CDR1 MDHEN, CDR2 SYDVKM. Written as DNA, the CDR3 is TGTGCCAGCAGTTTCTTTGGGGAGACGCAGTATTTT. It codes for CASSFFGETQYF.

The rearrangement joins TRBV10-3 to TRBJ2-5; D may match TRBD1 or TRBD2 (5 bases each). The V gene lost 2 bases and the J gene lost 11 bases, with 27 bases spanning the gap. Germline loops: CDR1 ENHRY, CDR2 SYGVKD. The CDR3 consists of 17 residues. DNA for the CDR3: TGTGCCATCAGTGAGCGGGACCTGGGTTCACCTGGCGATGAGCAGTACTTC. It yields the protein CAISERDLGSPGDEQYF.

This clonotype was observed a handful of times. V usage is TRBV20-1 and J usage is TRBJ2-3, with TRBD2 identical over 16 bases. This CDR3 is built from 16 residues. Unmatched junction bases numbered 8, after V lost 6 bases and J lost 5 bases. CDR1 DFQATT and CDR2 SNEGSKA come from the germline V gene (reference sequence). The CDR3 bases are TGCAGTGCAACCGGGACTAGCGGGAGGGCCCTAGATACGCAGTATTTT. It translates to CSATGTSGRALDTQYF.

The J gene is TRBJ2-2, the V gene TRBV12-3 or TRBV12-4; perhaps TRBD1 as D (5 bases). CDR3 length equals 14 residues. V dropped 2 bases and J dropped 4 bases, with 8 bases sitting between them. CDR3 nucleotide sequence: TGTGCCAGCAGTTTACAGGGTCTCACCGGGGAGCTGTTTTTT. It codes for CASSLQGLTGELFF.

The gene calls are TRBV20-1 and TRBJ2-7; 8 bases match TRBD1. Germline CDR1 reads DFQATT; CDR2 reads SNEGSKA (reference sequence). The V gene end was trimmed by 6 bases and the J gene end by 2 bases; junction bases not matched to a gene: 6. CDR3 length: 13 amino acids. The DNA of the CDR3 is TGCAGTGCGAGATGGGACAGGACCTACGAGCAGTACTTC. As protein: CSARWDRTYEQYF.

The gene calls are TRBV6-1 and TRBJ1-1, with D possibly being TRBD1 (6 bases). The CDR3 totals 17 residues. V lost 6 bases and J lost 0, with 20 bases in between. Germline V lookup: CDR1 MNHNS, CDR2 SASEGT. CDR3 loop: CASRLTGFLGLNTEAFF. The CDR3 DNA sequence: TGTGCCAGCAGACTAACAGGGTTTCTTGGCCTGAACACTGAAGCTTTCTTT.

This clonotype has more than one count but fewer than ten. The chain carries TRBV2 and TRBJ2-5; 12 bases are a match to TRBD2. Losses at the gene ends were 10 bases for V and 5 bases for J; bases not matched to a gene: 11. From germline, CDR1 is SNHLY and CDR2 FYNNEI. The CDR3 is 15 residues long. CDR3 DNA: TGTGCCACCACTCAAAGCCTAGCGGGGGGGGAGACCCAGTACTTC. Protein: CATTQSLAGGETQYF.

This chain uses TRBV6-4 with TRBJ1-2, with TRBD1 matching 9 bases. This CDR3 has 17 residues. Per the germline V gene, CDR1 is MRHNA and CDR2 is SNTAGT. The ends lost 1 base at V and 8 bases at J; junction bases unmatched: 14. CDR3 sequence: CASSDFYRDRVVQGYTF. In DNA form, the CDR3 reads TGTGCCAGCAGTGACTTTTACCGGGACAGGGTAGTTCAGGGCTACACCTTC.

V gene TRBV5-1 combines with J gene TRBJ2-5, with 7 positions matching TRBD1. CDR1 is SGHRS, CDR2 YFSETQ, per germline. The CDR3 spans 14 residues. Losses at the gene ends were 2 bases for V and 5 bases for J; bases not matched to a gene: 6. CDR3 region: CASSLTGVLETQYF. The DNA of the CDR3 is TGCGCCAGCAGCTTAACAGGGGTTCTGGAGACCCAGTACTTC.

This clonotype appeared a few times. The genes are TRBV10-3 and TRBJ2-3, with D unresolved. CDR1 and CDR2 (germline): ENHRY, SYGVKD. CDR3 length: 17 residues. V was pared by 0 bases and J by 2 bases, with 15 bases between. CDR3 protein: CAISESKWAGYTDTQYF. The CDR3 DNA follows: TGTGCCATCAGTGAGTCGAAGTGGGCAGGCTACACAGATACGCAGTATTTT.

This chain uses TRBV20-1 with TRBJ2-4, with D uncertain. The end of the DNA fits TRBJ2-7 better, so the J call may be wrong. The CDR3 runs 13 residues. The germline CDR1 and CDR2 sequences are DFQATT and SNEGSKA (reference sequence). CDR3 sequence: CSARDLDGYEQYF. The DNA for the CDR3 is TGCAGTGCTAGAGATCTCGACGGCTACGAGCAGTACTTC.